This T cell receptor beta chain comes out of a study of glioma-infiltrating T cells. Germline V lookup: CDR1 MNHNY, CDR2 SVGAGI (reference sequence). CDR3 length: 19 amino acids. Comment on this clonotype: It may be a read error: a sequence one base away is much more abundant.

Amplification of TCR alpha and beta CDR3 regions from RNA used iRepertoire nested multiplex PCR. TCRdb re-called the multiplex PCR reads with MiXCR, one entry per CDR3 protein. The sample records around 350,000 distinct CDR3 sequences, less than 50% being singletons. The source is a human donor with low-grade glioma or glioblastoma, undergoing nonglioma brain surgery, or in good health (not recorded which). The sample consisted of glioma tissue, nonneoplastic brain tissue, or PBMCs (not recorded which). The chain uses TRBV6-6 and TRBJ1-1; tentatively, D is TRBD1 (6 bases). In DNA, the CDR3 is TGTGCCAGCAGTGATAAGAGGGGGGCGGACCGCTATAGGAACACTGACGCTTTCTTT. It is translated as CASSDKRGADRYRNTDAFF.